This T cell receptor (beta chain) was obtained from a study of response to subunit inactivated influenza vaccine. Via MiXCR, TCRdb re-called the RT-PCR reads, giving one row per CDR3 protein. The sample lists just under 550,000 distinct CDR3 sequences; around 21% were seen once. This sample also belongs to another study, concerning T cells expressing NK-cell markers. From that second work: UMI-tagged 5'RACE template switching yielded the TCR beta cDNA. Of eight sequenced donors, seven were HCMV-seropositive and one HCMV-seronegative. In several donors, dominant clonotypes made up roughly 28.3-65% of CD3+CD56-NKG2C+ cells. Expanded NKG2C+ T cell clones were not confirmed as HCMV-specific.

The clonotype originates from a man between 45 and 60 years old who received an inactivated influenza vaccine. The sequencing here drew on CD4+ T cells sorted from PBMCs, taken 11 to 12 days after vaccination.

This CDR3 is CASRTTGGRYEQYF. CDR3 DNA: TGTGCCAGCAGAACCACGGGTGGGCGCTACGAGCAGTACTTC. V and J are TRBV7-9 and TRBJ2-7; no clear D gene. V dropped 6 bases and J dropped 3 bases, with 15 bases sitting between them. The CDR3 totals 14 residues. Germline CDR1 reads SEHNR; CDR2 reads FQNEAQ (reference sequence).